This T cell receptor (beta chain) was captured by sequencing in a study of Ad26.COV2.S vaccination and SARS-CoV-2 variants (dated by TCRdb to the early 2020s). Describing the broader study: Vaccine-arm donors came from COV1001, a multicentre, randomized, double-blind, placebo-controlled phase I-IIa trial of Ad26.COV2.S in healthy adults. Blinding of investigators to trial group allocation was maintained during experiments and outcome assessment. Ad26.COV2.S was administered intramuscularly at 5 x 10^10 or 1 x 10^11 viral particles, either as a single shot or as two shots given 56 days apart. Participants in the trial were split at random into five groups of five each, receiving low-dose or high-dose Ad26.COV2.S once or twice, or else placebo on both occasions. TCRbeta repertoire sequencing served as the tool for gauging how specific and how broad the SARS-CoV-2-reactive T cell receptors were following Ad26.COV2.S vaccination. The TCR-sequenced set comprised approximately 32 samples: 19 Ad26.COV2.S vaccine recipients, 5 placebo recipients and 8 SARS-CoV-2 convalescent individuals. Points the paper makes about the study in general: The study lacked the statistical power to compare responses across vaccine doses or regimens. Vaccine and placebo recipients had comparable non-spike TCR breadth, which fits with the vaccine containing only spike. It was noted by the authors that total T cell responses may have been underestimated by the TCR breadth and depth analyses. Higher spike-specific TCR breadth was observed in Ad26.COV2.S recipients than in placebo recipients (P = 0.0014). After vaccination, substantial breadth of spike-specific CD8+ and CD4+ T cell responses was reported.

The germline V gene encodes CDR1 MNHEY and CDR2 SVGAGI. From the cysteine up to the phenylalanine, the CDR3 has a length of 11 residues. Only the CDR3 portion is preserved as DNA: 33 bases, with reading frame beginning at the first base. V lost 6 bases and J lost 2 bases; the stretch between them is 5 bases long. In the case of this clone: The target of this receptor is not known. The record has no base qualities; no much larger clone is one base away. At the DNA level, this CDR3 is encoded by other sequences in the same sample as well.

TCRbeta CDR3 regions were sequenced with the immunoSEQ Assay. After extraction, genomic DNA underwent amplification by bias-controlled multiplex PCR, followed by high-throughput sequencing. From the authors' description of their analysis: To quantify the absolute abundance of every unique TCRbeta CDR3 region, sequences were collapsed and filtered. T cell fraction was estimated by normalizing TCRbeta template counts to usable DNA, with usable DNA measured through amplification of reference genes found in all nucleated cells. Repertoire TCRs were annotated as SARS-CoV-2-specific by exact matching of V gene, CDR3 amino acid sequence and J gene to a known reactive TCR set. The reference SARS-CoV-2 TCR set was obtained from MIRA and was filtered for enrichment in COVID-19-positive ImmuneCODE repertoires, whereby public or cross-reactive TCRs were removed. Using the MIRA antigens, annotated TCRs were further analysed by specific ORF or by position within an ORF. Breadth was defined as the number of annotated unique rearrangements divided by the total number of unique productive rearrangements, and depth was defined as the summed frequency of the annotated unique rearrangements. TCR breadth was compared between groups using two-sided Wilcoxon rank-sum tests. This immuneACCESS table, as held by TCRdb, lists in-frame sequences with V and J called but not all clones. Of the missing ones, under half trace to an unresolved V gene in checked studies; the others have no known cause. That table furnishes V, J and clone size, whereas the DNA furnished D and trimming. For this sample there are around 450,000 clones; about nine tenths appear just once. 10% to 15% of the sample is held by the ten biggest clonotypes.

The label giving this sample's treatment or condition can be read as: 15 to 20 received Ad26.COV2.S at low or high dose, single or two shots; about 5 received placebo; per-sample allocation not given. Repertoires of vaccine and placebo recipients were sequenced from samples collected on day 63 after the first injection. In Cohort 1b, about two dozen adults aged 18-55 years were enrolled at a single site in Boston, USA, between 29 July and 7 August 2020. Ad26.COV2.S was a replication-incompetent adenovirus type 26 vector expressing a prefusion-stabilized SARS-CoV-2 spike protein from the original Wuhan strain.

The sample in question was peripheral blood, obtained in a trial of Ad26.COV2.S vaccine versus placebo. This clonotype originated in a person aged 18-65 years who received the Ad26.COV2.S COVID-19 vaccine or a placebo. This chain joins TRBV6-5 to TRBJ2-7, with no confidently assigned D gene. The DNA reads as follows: TGTGCCAGCAGGGCGACCTACGAGCAGTACTTC. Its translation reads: CASRATYEQYF.